One and the same sample provided the 6 T cell receptor beta chains below, sequenced in a study of blood T cell repertoires in COVID-19. Libraries were prepared by immunoSEQ multiplex PCR; TCRdb keeps only in-frame clonotypes and omits some of them. The data contain about 220,000 clones, 70% to 90% of them singletons. Sequenced: peripheral blood. The source is a human donor in a cohort sampled during active COVID-19.

The chain recombines TRBV28 with TRBJ2-3; D gene ambiguous. The ends were cut back, 2 bases at V and 0 bases at J, with 9 bases in the middle. In germline, CDR1 is MDHEN, CDR2 SYDVKM. CDR3 length: 15 residues. The DNA of the CDR3 is TGTGCCAGCAGTTTACTAGTTGCCAGCACAGATACGCAGTATTTT. It codes for CASSLLVASTDTQYF. Full variable domain (missing parts from reference TRBV28 and TRBJ2-3): DVKVTQSSRYLVKRTGEKVFLECVQDMDHENMFWYRQDPGLGLRLIYFSYDVKMKEKGDIPEGYSVSREKKERFSLILESASTNQTSMYLCASSLLVASTDTQYFGPGTRLTVL.

The CDR3 bases are TGCGCCAGCAGCCGCCCGGGACAGGGGCACGAGCAGTACTTC. Its translation: CASSRPGQGHEQYF. This rearrangement joins TRBV4-1 to TRBJ2-7; TRBD1 aligns across 10 bases. Trimming removed 4 bases from V and 5 bases from J; junction bases left unmatched: 5. Germline lookup yields CDR1 MGHRA and CDR2 YSYEKL. CDR3 length: 14 amino acids.

The chain combines TRBV27 with TRBJ1-1; D is perhaps TRBD1 (6 bases). This CDR3 contains 14 residues. Germline-derived CDR1 and CDR2 are MNHEY and SMNVEV (reference sequence). Trimming stripped 5 bases from V and 5 bases from J, with 15 bases between. The CDR3 protein is CASSRRRGGTEAFF. The DNA of the CDR3 is TGTGCCAGCAGTCGCCGCAGGGGCGGTACTGAAGCTTTCTTT.

The gene calls are TRBV6-5 and TRBJ1-5; 10 nucleotides agree with TRBD1. The V gene end was trimmed by 2 bases and the J gene end by 0 bases; junction bases not matched to a gene: 1. CDR3 length: 16 amino acids. Germline CDR1 and CDR2: MNHEY and SVGAGI. The CDR3 reads CASSYGTGVSNQPQHF. In DNA, the CDR3 is TGTGCCAGCAGTTACGGGACAGGGGTTAGCAATCAGCCCCAGCATTTT.

The sample holds a few counts of this clone. The chain employs TRBV10-3 and TRBJ1-2; no reliable D call. Trimming cost V 5 bases and J 5 bases, with 39 bases left between them. CDR1 ENHRY and CDR2 SYGVKD come from the germline V gene. The CDR3 loop spans 22 amino acids. CDR3 sequence reads: CAISYIRRGSRPPIEGVYGYTF. The DNA of the CDR3 is TGTGCCATCAGTTATATCCGACGTGGGTCCCGACCCCCCATCGAGGGTGTTTATGGCTACACCTTC.

The V gene is TRBV4-1, the J gene TRBJ2-1, with 12 bases lining up with TRBD2. The CDR3 has 15 amino acids. The germline gives CDR1 MGHRA, CDR2 YSYEKL. The J segment lost 9 bases and the V segment lost 2 bases, leaving 5 bases of the junction unmatched. CDR3: CASSQRTSGIFEQFF. In DNA form, the CDR3 reads TGCGCCAGCAGCCAAAGGACTAGCGGGATATTTGAGCAGTTCTTC.